Listed below are T cell receptor beta chains from one sample, sequenced in a study of CD8+CD57+ T cells in acquired aplastic anemia. TCRdb re-analysed the reads in MiXCR, keeping a single row per CDR3 protein. The sample carries roughly 420,000 distinct CDR3 sequences, 55% to 75% recorded once. Sequencing used sorted CD4+, CD8+, or CD8+CD57+ T cells (not recorded which) from PBMCs. These TCRs come from a human donor in good health, serving as a control. Both conserved end residues are part of each CDR3. Fields, in order: J gene, clone size, D gene, V gene, CDR3 DNA, CDR3 protein. The D gene is left open where the match is weak. Clone size, where shown, is once, few, many, or a class for clones that have expanded.

J: TRBJ2-5; size: -; D: -; V: TRBV29-1; DNA: TGCAGCGCTAGAAACGGCGGGGTAGGGACCCAGTACTTC; CDR3: CSARNGGVGTQYF
J: TRBJ1-3; size: many; D: TRBD1; V: TRBV25-1; DNA: TGTGCCAGCAGTGGAGACAGGGGGTCATTCTCTGGAAACACCATATATTTT; CDR3: CASSGDRGSFSGNTIYF
J: TRBJ1-5; size: -; D: TRBD1; V: TRBV19; DNA: TGTGCCAGTAGTCTTAGTGGCAGGGGGCTCGAACATACGCAGCATTTT; CDR3: CASSLSGRGLEHTQHF
J: TRBJ1-6; size: -; D: TRBD1; V: TRBV7-9; DNA: TGCGCCAGCAGCTCTAATTCGGGACAGGGCTTACCCGTCCACTTT; CDR3: CASSSNSGQGLPVHF
J: TRBJ1-3; size: -; D: -; V: TRBV29-1; DNA: TGCGGCGGTAAAGTCTTCGGAAACACCATATATTTT; CDR3: CGGKVFGNTIYF
J: TRBJ2-2; size: -; D: -; V: TRBV5-6; DNA: TGTGCCAGCAGCTGGACAGAGCCCACCGGGGAGCTGTTTTTT; CDR3: CASSWTEPTGELFF
J: TRBJ1-6; size: -; D: -; V: TRBV7-8; DNA: TGTGCCAGCAGTACCGAAGCAGCGCGCAATAATGCGCCCCTCCACTTT; CDR3: CASSTEAARNNAPLHF
J: TRBJ2-3; size: -; D: -; V: TRBV5-4; DNA: TGTGCCAGCAGCACGCTAGAGGGAGATACGCAGTATTTT; CDR3: CASSTLEGDTQYF
J: TRBJ1-5; size: -; D: -; V: TRBV7-8; DNA: TGTGCCAGCAGCGACCATCAGAGCGAGCATCAGCAGCAGTTT; CDR3: CASSDHQSEHQQQF
J: TRBJ2-1; size: -; D: -; V: TRBV19; DNA: TGTGCCAGCAGTGGGAGGAAGCGGTACCAGCCTCAGCAGTTCTTT; CDR3: CASSGRKRYQPQQFF
J: TRBJ2-3; size: once; D: -; V: TRBV2; DNA: TGTGCCAGCCGGAGAGTTGGCACAGATACGCAGTATTTT; CDR3: CASRRVGTDTQYF
J: TRBJ1-3; size: -; D: -; V: TRBV9; DNA: TGTGCCAGCAGCGACGTCAGCGTATCCTCTGGAAACACCATATATTTT; CDR3: CASSDVSVSSGNTIYF
J: TRBJ2-3; size: -; D: -; V: TRBV7-2; DNA: TGTGCCAGCAGCTTGGCCACTCGTATAGATGAGCAGTTCTATTTT; CDR3: CASSLATRIDEQFYF
J: TRBJ1-1; size: -; D: -; V: TRBV5-1; DNA: TGCGCCAGCAGCTTGATTGCAGGGGAGGCCACTGAAGCTTTCTTT; CDR3: CASSLIAGEATEAFF
J: TRBJ1-2; size: -; D: -; V: TRBV7-9; DNA: TGTGCCAGCAGCTTAGGGAGGGTCGAAAGCTACGAGCAGACCTTC; CDR3: CASSLGRVESYEQTF
J: TRBJ1-5; size: many; D: TRBD1; V: TRBV6-5; DNA: TGTGCCAGCAGCGCGACACAGGGGGCGAATCAGCCCCAGCATTTT; CDR3: CASSATQGANQPQHF
J: TRBJ2-7; size: -; D: -; V: TRBV5-1; DNA: TGCGCCAGCAGCTTGACGGTCAGGGCCCACGAGCAGTACTTC; CDR3: CASSLTVRAHEQYF
J: TRBJ2-4; size: many; D: -; V: TRBV24-1; DNA: TGTGCCACCAGTGATACGGCAGGGGCGAGGGGCATTCAGTACTTC; CDR3: CATSDTAGARGIQYF
J: TRBJ1-5; size: -; D: -; V: TRBV2; DNA: TGTGCCAGCAGCCAAACAGACGGCAGCAGACAGCCCCAGCATTTT; CDR3: CASSQTDGSRQPQHF
J: TRBJ2-1; size: -; D: -; V: TRBV5-4; DNA: TGTGCCAGCAGCTCTCCAACCGAATTCAATGAGCAGTTCTTC; CDR3: CASSSPTEFNEQFF
J: TRBJ1-1; size: -; D: -; V: TRBV10-1; DNA: TGCGCAAGATGGGGGACGGGTGAAGCTTTCTTT; CDR3: CARWGTGEAFF
J: TRBJ1-6; size: many; D: -; V: TRBV6-2/TRBV6-3; DNA: TGTGCCAGCAGTTACGGGGAGGGGAGATCACCCCTCCACTTT; CDR3: CASSYGEGRSPLHF
J: TRBJ2-7; size: -; D: -; V: TRBV7-9; DNA: TGTGCCAGCAGCTTTGCTGCATCGCCCTACTACGAGCAGTACTTC; CDR3: CASSFAASPYYEQYF
J: TRBJ1-2; size: many; D: -; V: TRBV10-3; DNA: TGTGCCATCCATCGTGAGGGCCATGGCTGCACCTTC; CDR3: CAIHREGHGCTF
J: TRBJ2-5; size: -; D: -; V: TRBV7-3; DNA: TGTGCCAGCAGCTCGCCGGCCTCTGGGGCGGAGGGAAAGACCCAGTACTTC; CDR3: CASSSPASGAEGKTQYF
J: TRBJ2-7; size: -; D: -; V: TRBV7-9; DNA: TGTGCCAGCAGCTTCGTCCTCTACGAGCAGTACTTC; CDR3: CASSFVLYEQYF
J: TRBJ1-6; size: once; D: -; V: TRBV12-3/TRBV12-4; DNA: TGTGCCAGCAGGAACGGGACCGCGAATTCACCCCTCCACTTT; CDR3: CASRNGTANSPLHF
J: TRBJ1-2; size: once; D: -; V: TRBV20-1; DNA: TGCAGCGTTCCGCGACAAGGCTATGGCTACACCTTC; CDR3: CSVPRQGYGYTF
J: TRBJ1-2; size: -; D: -; V: TRBV4-1; DNA: TGCGCCAGCAGCCAAGTGGGGGACTCCTATGGCTACACCTTC; CDR3: CASSQVGDSYGYTF
J: TRBJ1-4; size: -; D: -; V: TRBV7-4; DNA: TGTGCCAGCAGCTTAGTGGCTAAGAAGGGAAATACGAGCTTT; CDR3: CASSLVAKKGNTSF
J: TRBJ2-6; size: -; D: -; V: TRBV7-8; DNA: TGTGCCAGCAGCCACGCCGGGAACCCCGCTCCCCACTTCACTTTC; CDR3: CASSHAGNPAPHFTF
J: TRBJ1-5; size: many; D: -; V: TRBV7-2; DNA: TGTGCCAGCAGCTTAGCGAACGGGGAATCCCAGCATTTT; CDR3: CASSLANGESQHF
J: TRBJ1-6; size: once; D: -; V: TRBV7-2; DNA: TGTGCCAGCAGCCGACGGACGACCTATGGCTACACCTTCCTCCACTTT; CDR3: CASSRRTTYGYTFLHF
J: TRBJ1-4; size: many; D: -; V: TRBV6-2/TRBV6-3; DNA: TGTGCCAGCAGCACTAGACGGGGAAATGAAAAACTGTTTTTT; CDR3: CASSTRRGNEKLFF
J: TRBJ1-1; size: -; D: TRBD1; V: TRBV19; DNA: TGTGCCAGCTACAGGGGCGCCACTGAAGCTTTCTTT; CDR3: CASYRGATEAFF
J: TRBJ2-1; size: once; D: -; V: TRBV13; DNA: TGTGCCAGCAGCAACCGGCAGGGCGACAATGAGCAGTTCTTC; CDR3: CASSNRQGDNEQFF
J: TRBJ2-7; size: -; D: -; V: TRBV11-2; DNA: TGCGCCAGCAGCCACCAGGGAGGTAGCTACGAGCAGTATTTC; CDR3: CASSHQGGSYEQYF
J: TRBJ1-5; size: few; D: -; V: TRBV19; DNA: TGTGCCAGCGGACAGCCCCAGCATTTT; CDR3: CASGQPQHF
J: TRBJ2-7; size: few; D: -; V: TRBV20-1; DNA: TGCAGTGCTAGATCCGGTTACGAGCAGTACTTC; CDR3: CSARSGYEQYF
J: TRBJ1-4; size: -; D: TRBD1; V: TRBV2; DNA: TGTGCCAGCAGCAGTTCGCAGGGGGACAGGAGTGAAAAACTGTTTTTT; CDR3: CASSSSQGDRSEKLFF